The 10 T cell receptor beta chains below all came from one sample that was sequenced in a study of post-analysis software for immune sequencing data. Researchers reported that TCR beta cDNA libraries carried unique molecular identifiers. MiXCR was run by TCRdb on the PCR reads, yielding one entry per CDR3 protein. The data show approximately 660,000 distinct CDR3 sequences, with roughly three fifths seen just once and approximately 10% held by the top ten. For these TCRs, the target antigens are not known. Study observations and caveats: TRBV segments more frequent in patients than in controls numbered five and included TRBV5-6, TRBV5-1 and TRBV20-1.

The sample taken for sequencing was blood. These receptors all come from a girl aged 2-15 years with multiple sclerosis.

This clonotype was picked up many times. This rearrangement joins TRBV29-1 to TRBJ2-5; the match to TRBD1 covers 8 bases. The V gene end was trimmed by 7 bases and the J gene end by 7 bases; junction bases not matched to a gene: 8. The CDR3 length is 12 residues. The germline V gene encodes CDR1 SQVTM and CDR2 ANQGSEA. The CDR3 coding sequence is TGCAGCGAAAGGACAGGGATGGGGACCCAGTACTTC. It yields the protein CSERTGMGTQYF.

The chain's CDR3 is CASTSGSGVWNTGELFF. The CDR3, as DNA: TGTGCCAGCACCTCGGGTAGCGGGGTATGGAACACCGGGGAGCTGTTTTTT. This chain links TRBV12-3 or TRBV12-4 with TRBJ2-2; 8 nucleotides match TRBD2. This CDR3 is built from 17 residues. V shed 7 bases, J shed 1 base, and the junction held 11 bases outside the gene matches.

CDR3 region: CSGTKESGGYTF. CDR3 in DNA: TGCAGCGGGACTAAGGAATCGGGTGGCTACACCTTC. J is TRBJ1-2 and V is TRBV29-1; D is undetermined. The germline V gene encodes CDR1 SQVTM and CDR2 ANQGSEA. The CDR3 length is 12 residues. Trimming took 7 bases from V and 7 from J, leaving 16 bases between them.

The CDR3 loop reads CASSPGQGYTGELFF. CDR3 DNA: TGTGCCAGCAGCCCCGGACAGGGTTACACCGGGGAGCTGTTTTTT. This sequence joins TRBV7-3 and TRBJ2-2, with 8 bases fitting TRBD1. V gave up 5 bases and J gave up 3 bases; unmatched junction bases: 5. Germline CDR1 is SGHTA and CDR2 is FQGTGA. This CDR3 region has 15 residues.

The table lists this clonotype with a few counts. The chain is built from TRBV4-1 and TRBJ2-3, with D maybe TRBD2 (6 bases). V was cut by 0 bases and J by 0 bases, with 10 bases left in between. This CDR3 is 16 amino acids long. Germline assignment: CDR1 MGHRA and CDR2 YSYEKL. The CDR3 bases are TGCGCCAGCAGCCAAGATCCGGGAGTGAGCACAGATACGCAGTATTTT. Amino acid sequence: CASSQDPGVSTDTQYF.

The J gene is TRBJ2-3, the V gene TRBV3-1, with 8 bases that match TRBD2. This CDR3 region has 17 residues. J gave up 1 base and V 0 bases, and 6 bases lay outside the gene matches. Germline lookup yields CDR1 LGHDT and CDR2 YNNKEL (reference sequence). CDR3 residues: CASSQDRREDGTDTQYF. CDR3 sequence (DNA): TGTGCCAGCAGCCAAGATCGGCGGGAGGACGGCACAGATACGCAGTATTTT.

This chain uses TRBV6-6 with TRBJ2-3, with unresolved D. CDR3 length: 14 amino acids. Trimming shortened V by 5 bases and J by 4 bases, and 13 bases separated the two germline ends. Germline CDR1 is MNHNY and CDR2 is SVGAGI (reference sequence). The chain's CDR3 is CASSLPPSSDTQYF. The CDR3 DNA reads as TGTGCCAGCAGTCTACCACCTTCATCAGATACGCAGTATTTT.

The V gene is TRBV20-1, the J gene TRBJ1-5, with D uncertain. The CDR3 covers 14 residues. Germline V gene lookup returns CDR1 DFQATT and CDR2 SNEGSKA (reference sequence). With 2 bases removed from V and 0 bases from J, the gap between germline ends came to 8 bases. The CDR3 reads CSARRMVSNQPQHF. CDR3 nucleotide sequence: TGCAGTGCTAGACGGATGGTTAGCAATCAGCCCCAGCATTTT.

Written as DNA, the CDR3 is TGTGCCAGCAGCTTAGGAGGGGCCATCGCAGATACGCAGTATTTT. It specifies CASSLGGAIADTQYF. This chain links TRBV7-6 with TRBJ2-3, with D possibly called TRBD1 or TRBD2 (5 bases each). The CDR3 covers 15 residues. The germline CDR1 and CDR2 sequences are SGHVS and FNYEAQ. V was shortened by 1 base and J by 4 bases, with 12 bases between the two germline ends.

The DNA for the CDR3 is TGCAGCGTTGCTGACAGGGGCCCTCAGCAGTACTTC. It yields the protein CSVADRGPQQYF. The rearrangement uses TRBV29-1 and TRBJ2-7, with TRBD1 matching 8 bases. The germline V gene encodes CDR1 SQVTM and CDR2 ANQGSEA. This CDR3 spans 12 amino acids. Losses at the gene ends were 4 bases for V and 8 bases for J; bases not matched to a gene: 7.